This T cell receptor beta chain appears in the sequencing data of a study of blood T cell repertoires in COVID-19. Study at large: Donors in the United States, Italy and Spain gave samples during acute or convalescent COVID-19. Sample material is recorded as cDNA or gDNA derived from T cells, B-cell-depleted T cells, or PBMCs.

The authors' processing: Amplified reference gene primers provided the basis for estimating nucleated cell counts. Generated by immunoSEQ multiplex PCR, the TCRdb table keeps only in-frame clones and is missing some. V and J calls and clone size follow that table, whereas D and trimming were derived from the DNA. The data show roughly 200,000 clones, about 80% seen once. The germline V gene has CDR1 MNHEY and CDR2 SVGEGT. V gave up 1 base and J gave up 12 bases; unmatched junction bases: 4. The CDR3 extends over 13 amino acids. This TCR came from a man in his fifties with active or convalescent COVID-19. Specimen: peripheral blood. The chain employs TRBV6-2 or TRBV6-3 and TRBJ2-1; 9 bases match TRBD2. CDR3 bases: TGTGCCAGCAGTTACTTAGCGGGGGCGGGGCAGTTCTTC. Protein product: CASSYLAGAGQFF.